This T cell receptor (beta chain) appears in the sequencing data of a study of T cells in Graves' hyperthyroidism and ophthalmopathy. The TCR beta CDR3 regions underwent amplification using RNA transcripts as the source. The TCR CDR3 first-round RT-PCR relied on the HTBI primer set. Using its own MiXCR run on the multiplex PCR reads, TCRdb lists one record per CDR3 protein. The table has roughly 500,000 distinct CDR3 sequences, roughly 45% seen once. This clonotype was counted at least ten times. The target antigen is unknown. Exclusion followed for patients with uncontrolled infection, other autoimmune disease, pregnancy or lactation. The diagnostic basis comprised clinical symptoms, serum thyroxine and TRAb, thyroid ultrasound and orbital computed tomography. Whole-study findings and limits: From stable hyperthyroidism, ophthalmopathy was set apart by a 13 V-J model. Blood samples included most of the expanded thyroid clonotypes exceeding 0.001.

The sequenced sample was peripheral blood or thyroid tissue (not recorded which). This receptor was identified in an adult woman with Graves' disease, either hyperthyroidism or ophthalmopathy (not recorded which).

CDR3 region: CATTRGQETQYF. CDR3 sequence (DNA): TGTGCCACCACCCGGGGACAAGAGACCCAGTACTTC. This chain joins TRBV15 and TRBJ2-5; D possibly corresponds to TRBD2 (5 bases). The CDR3 length is 12 residues. Germline CDR1 is LNHNV and CDR2 is YYDKDF (reference sequence). V was pared by 7 bases and J by 2 bases, with 8 bases between.